Below are 28 T cell receptor beta chains sequenced from a single sample in a study of blood T cell repertoires in COVID-19. The repertoire was sequenced with immunoSEQ multiplex PCR; TCRdb's copy has only in-frame clones and lacks some. This sample has under 250,000 clones, with around 80% found just once. The specimen was peripheral blood. The receptors come from a young woman with acute or convalescent COVID-19.

The rearrangement links TRBV5-5 to TRBJ1-2; the D gene is possibly TRBD1 (5 bases). V lost 0 bases and J 6 bases, leaving 18 bases between the germline ends. CDR3 size: 16 residues. Germline CDR1 reads SGHKS; CDR2 reads YYEKEE (reference sequence). The CDR3: CASSLAGRGYPNGYTF. In DNA, the CDR3 is TGTGCCAGCAGCTTGGCCGGACGGGGGTATCCGAATGGCTACACCTTC.

This chain connects TRBV9 to TRBJ2-3, with D maybe TRBD2 (6 bases). The V and J ends lost 0 bases and 6 bases respectively, with 8 bases between them. This CDR3 contains 13 residues. CDR1 and CDR2 (germline): SGDLS, YYNGEE. As DNA, the CDR3 is TGTGCCAGCAGCGTAGGGGGGGAGGATACGCAGTATTTT. Residues: CASSVGGEDTQYF.

The rearrangement joins TRBV7-9 to TRBJ1-2; D is uncertain. Per germline, CDR1 SEHNR and CDR2 FQNEAQ (reference sequence). Between the trimmed V and J ends, which lost 5 bases and 4 bases, there was a span of 14 bases. This CDR3 spans 14 amino acids. In DNA, the CDR3 is TGTGCCAGCAGCCCCGACTCAGATCCCTATGGCTACACCTTC. Translated, it gives CASSPDSDPYGYTF.

The V and J genes are TRBV18 and TRBJ2-5; a possible D gene is TRBD2 (6 bases). The CDR3 has 13 amino acids. Deletions cut 6 bases from V and 1 base from J, with 9 bases between. The germline V gene encodes CDR1 KGHSH and CDR2 LQKENI. Here the CDR3 reads CASSETSQETQYF. In DNA form, the CDR3 reads TGTGCCAGCTCCGAGACTAGCCAAGAGACCCAGTACTTC. Looking up the rest from reference TRBV18 and TRBJ2-5 gives the full variable domain: NAGVMQNPRHLVRRRGQEARLRCSPMKGHSHVYWYRQLPEEGLKFMVYLQKENIIDESGMPKERFSAEFPKEGPSILRIQQVVRGDSAAYFCASSETSQETQYFGPGTRLLVL.

This chain uses TRBV5-1 with TRBJ1-1; D may be TRBD1 (5 bases). The CDR3 consists of 14 residues. V was trimmed by 4 bases and J by 8 bases, leaving 18 bases between them. CDR1 SGHRS and CDR2 YFSETQ come from the germline V gene. CDR3 DNA sequence: TGCGCCAGCAGCCCGGACAATGGATCATGGGAAGCTTTCTTT. Its protein product is CASSPDNGSWEAFF.

This chain uses TRBV6-6 with TRBJ2-1; D not certain. The CDR3 has 15 residues. Germline V lookup: CDR1 MNHNY, CDR2 SVGAGI (reference sequence). V dropped 10 bases and J dropped 2 bases, with 18 bases sitting between them. The chain's CDR3 is CATLLPQRTYNEQFF. The CDR3 nucleotides read TGTGCCACCCTCTTGCCCCAGAGGACCTACAATGAGCAGTTCTTC.

This CDR3 reads CASSIYAGNTEAFF. DNA of the CDR3: TGTGCCAGTAGTATATACGCAGGGAACACTGAAGCTTTCTTT. V and J are TRBV19 and TRBJ1-1; D is uncertain. Germline-derived CDR1 and CDR2 are LNHDA and SQIVND (reference sequence). CDR3 size: 14 residues. Trimming shortened V by 2 bases and J by 1 base, and 8 bases separated the two germline ends.

The V gene is TRBV7-2, the J gene TRBJ1-1; the D is unclear. V lost 1 base, J lost 2 bases, and 20 bases lay in between. Germline V gene data show CDR1 as SGHTA and CDR2 as FQGNSA. The CDR3 loop spans 18 amino acids. CDR3 DNA sequence: TGTGCCAGCAGCTTAGAAGTCGGAGGGTGGGGAACAAACACTGAAGCTTTCTTT. Protein: CASSLEVGGWGTNTEAFF.

This rearrangement joins TRBV4-1 to TRBJ1-2; D unresolved. The CDR3 totals 16 residues. The V end was cut by 1 base, the J end by 1 base, with 13 bases between. CDR1 and CDR2 (germline): MGHRA, YSYEKL. The CDR3 region is CASSQVSAGDNYGYTF. The DNA of the CDR3 is TGCGCCAGCAGCCAAGTTTCGGCCGGGGATAACTATGGCTACACCTTC.

The rearrangement joins TRBV4-3 to TRBJ2-1, with TRBD2 as a possible D gene (6 bases). Germline V gives CDR1 LGHNA, CDR2 YSLEER. The germline V and J ends were trimmed by 1 base and 5 bases, with 9 bases remaining between them. The CDR3 length is 14 residues. The CDR3 nucleotides read TGCGCCAGCAGCCAAGTCGCTAGCGACAATGAGCAGTTCTTC. This gives the protein CASSQVASDNEQFF.

In its sample, this clone was seen a few times. The chain couples TRBV9 to TRBJ2-2, with 7 nucleotides matching TRBD1. Germline CDR1 and CDR2: SGDLS and YYNGEE. The CDR3 has 17 amino acids. The junction had 8 bases not matched to a gene; V was cut back by 0 bases and J by 3 bases. The CDR3 is CASSVARGGADTGELFF. The DNA for the CDR3 is TGTGCCAGCAGCGTAGCTAGAGGGGGCGCGGACACCGGGGAGCTGTTTTTT. Complete variable domain (other parts from reference TRBV9 and TRBJ2-2): DSGVTQTPKHLITATGQRVTLRCSPRSGDLSVYWYQQSLDQGLQFLIQYYNGEERAKGNILERFSAQQFPDLHSELNLSSLELGDSALYFCASSVARGGADTGELFFGEGSRLTVL.

This chain connects TRBV19 to TRBJ1-2, with 7 bases aligning to TRBD1. V lost 4 bases and J lost 2; bases outside the gene matches: 7. Looked up from germline, CDR1 is LNHDA and CDR2 is SQIVND (reference sequence). The CDR3 runs to 15 residues. CDR3 protein: CASSKATGENYGYTF. The CDR3 bases are TGTGCCAGTAGTAAGGCTACAGGGGAGAACTATGGCTACACCTTC.

The table lists this clone with a few counts. The chain links TRBV19 to TRBJ2-1, with 7 bases that match TRBD1. The CDR3 is 15 residues long. Trimming removed 7 bases from V and 3 bases from J; junction bases left unmatched: 9. CDR1 and CDR2 from the germline V gene are LNHDA and SQIVND (reference sequence). The CDR3 DNA reads as TGTGCCAGTATACCCGGCCCAGGGGGCTACAATGAGCAGTTCTTC. Translated, it gives CASIPGPGGYNEQFF.

The CDR3: CASSYSWGDSGNTIYF. In DNA form, the CDR3 reads TGTGCCAGCAGTTACTCCTGGGGGGACTCTGGAAACACCATATATTTT. V and J are TRBV6-5 and TRBJ1-3; TRBD1 is a possible D gene (5 bases). Germline-derived CDR1 and CDR2 are MNHEY and SVGAGI. V shed 0 bases and J shed 0 bases, with 9 bases lying between them. The CDR3 runs to 16 residues.

The chain recombines TRBV5-1 with TRBJ2-1, with 10 bases fitting TRBD2. The length of the CDR3 is 16 residues. With V trimmed by 0 bases and J by 4 bases, 4 bases remained unmatched. Germline CDR1 reads SGHRS; CDR2 reads YFSETQ. The CDR3 reads CASSLAGTSAYNEQFF. The CDR3 DNA reads as TGCGCCAGCAGCTTGGCCGGGACTAGCGCGTACAATGAGCAGTTCTTC. The full variable domain, rest sourced from reference TRBV5-1 and TRBJ2-1, is KAGVTQTPRYLIKTRGQQVTLSCSPISGHRSVSWYQQTPGQGLQFLFEYFSETQRNKGNFPGRFSGRQFSNSRSEMNVSTLELGDSALYLCASSLAGTSAYNEQFFGPGTRLTVL.

This chain connects TRBV11-2 to TRBJ2-5; D possibly corresponds to TRBD2 (5 bases). This CDR3 has 15 residues. Trimming cost V 5 bases and J 3 bases, with 16 bases left between them. Germline V lookup: CDR1 SGHAT, CDR2 FQNNGV. CDR3 protein: CASSPPAGGKETQYF. Written as DNA, the CDR3 is TGTGCCAGCAGCCCCCCGGCGGGTGGAAAAGAGACCCAGTACTTC.

The chain links TRBV4-1 to TRBJ1-1; D possibly corresponds to TRBD1 (6 bases). Germline-derived CDR1 and CDR2 are MGHRA and YSYEKL. The CDR3 has 14 amino acids. V lost 5 bases, J lost 1 base, and 11 bases lay in between. In DNA, the CDR3 is TGCGCCAGCAGCGTACCAGGGGAGAACACTGAAGCTTTCTTT. It translates to CASSVPGENTEAFF.

The chain uses TRBV28 and TRBJ2-7; 8 bases map to TRBD2. The germline V gene encodes CDR1 MDHEN and CDR2 SYDVKM. The CDR3 is 15 residues long. V lost 6 bases and J lost 5; bases outside the gene matches: 12. CDR3 nucleotide sequence: TGTGCCAGCAGCTCCCCAGCGGGAGTCCAGCACGAGCAGTACTTC. As protein: CASSSPAGVQHEQYF.

V and J are TRBV7-9 and TRBJ2-3; possible D gene TRBD2, 5 bases. The CDR3 loop spans 14 amino acids. The V and J ends lost 0 bases and 5 bases respectively, with 9 bases between them. Germline loops: CDR1 SEHNR, CDR2 FQNEAQ (reference sequence). The DNA for the CDR3 is TGTGCCAGCAGCTTAGCACCGGCGGGAGATACGCAGTATTTT. It translates to CASSLAPAGDTQYF.

The rearrangement joins TRBV3-1 (or the pseudogene TRBV3-2) to TRBJ2-7, with TRBD2 identical over 11 bases. CDR1 LGHDT and CDR2 YNNKEL come from the germline V gene (reference sequence). V gave up 6 bases and J gave up 1 base; unmatched junction bases: 8. CDR3 length equals 16 residues. As DNA, the CDR3 is TGTGCCAGCAGACCCACAGGGACTAGCGGATCCTACGAGCAGTACTTC. It yields the protein CASRPTGTSGSYEQYF.

V is TRBV28 and J is TRBJ1-1; D may be TRBD1 (5 bases). This CDR3 is built from 14 residues. Germline values: CDR1 MDHEN, CDR2 SYDVKM. Trimming shortened V by 3 bases and J by 4 bases, and 12 bases separated the two germline ends. The CDR3 nucleotides are TGTGCCAGCAGTTTGGTTGGACACGGCACTGAAGCTTTCTTT. Its translation is CASSLVGHGTEAFF.

This chain uses TRBV7-2 with TRBJ2-3; a possible D gene is TRBD2 (7 bases). The V end was cut by 5 bases, the J end by 5 bases, with 17 bases between. CDR1 is SGHTA and CDR2 is FQGNSA in the germline V gene. The CDR3 loop spans 15 amino acids. In DNA, the CDR3 is TGTGCCAGCAGCCAAGGGGGAGGGGGAGGAGATACGCAGTATTTT. Its protein product is CASSQGGGGGDTQYF.

This rearrangement joins TRBV2 to TRBJ1-2, with D possibly matching TRBD1 (5 bases). V was shortened by 6 bases and J by 5 bases, with 13 bases between the two germline ends. CDR3 length: 13 amino acids. In germline, CDR1 is SNHLY, CDR2 FYNNEI. Here the CDR3 reads CASSGSRVYGYTF. The CDR3 region has the DNA TGTGCCAGCAGCGGCAGCAGGGTATATGGCTACACCTTC.

The chain employs TRBV2 and TRBJ2-7; tentatively, D is TRBD2 (7 bases). The CDR3 covers 14 residues. The V gene's germline CDR1 is SNHLY and CDR2 FYNNEI. Trimming shortened V by 5 bases and J by 6 bases, and 17 bases separated the two germline ends. The CDR3 nucleotides read TGTGCCAGCAGTAAACAGGGAGGGTGGATCGAGCAGTACTTC. Its translation: CASSKQGGWIEQYF. The full variable domain, rest sourced from reference TRBV2 and TRBJ2-7, is EPEVTQTPSHQVTQMGQEVILRCVPISNHLYFYWYRQILGQKVEFLVSFYNNEISEKSEIFDDQFSVERPDGSNFTLKIRSTKLEDSAMYFCASSKQGGWIEQYFGPGTRLTVT.

This chain links TRBV5-1 with TRBJ2-7, with 7 bases lining up with TRBD1. This CDR3 spans 14 amino acids. Germline values: CDR1 SGHRS, CDR2 YFSETQ. The V segment lost 3 bases and the J segment 3 bases; nucleotides outside the gene matches: 6. The CDR3 DNA is TGCGCCAGCAGCTGGGCCGGGGACAGCTACGAGCAGTACTTC. Translation gives CASSWAGDSYEQYF.

The table lists this clone with a few counts. The chain combines TRBV7-2 with TRBJ1-2; tentatively, D is TRBD1 (6 bases). With 5 bases removed from V and 0 bases from J, the gap between germline ends came to 13 bases. The CDR3 spans 15 residues. The V gene's germline CDR1 is SGHTA and CDR2 FQGNSA. The CDR3 is CASSPWQGPNYGYTF. The CDR3 bases are TGTGCCAGCAGCCCCTGGCAGGGGCCTAACTATGGCTACACCTTC.

The rearrangement uses TRBV6-5 and TRBJ1-2; weak D call: TRBD1 (5 bases). From germline, CDR1 is MNHEY and CDR2 SVGAGI. This CDR3 spans 11 amino acids. V lost 6 bases, J lost 6 bases, and 8 bases lay in between. The CDR3 is CASRQVHGYTF. CDR3 sequence (DNA): TGTGCCAGCAGACAGGTCCATGGCTACACCTTC.

In its sample, this clone was seen once. The chain combines TRBV19 with TRBJ2-3; maybe TRBD1 (6 bases). V gave up 4 bases and J gave up 1 base, with 15 bases separating them. The CDR3 length is 16 residues. Germline V gene lookup returns CDR1 LNHDA and CDR2 SQIVND (reference sequence). CDR3 in amino acids: CASSTLQGTGTDTQYF. The CDR3 coding sequence is TGTGCCAGTAGTACGCTACAGGGAACAGGCACAGATACGCAGTATTTT.